This T cell receptor beta chain emerged from a study of T-cell memory formation after mild COVID-19. Study as a whole: TCR clusters were mostly confined to one donor each.

V dropped 3 bases and J dropped 10 bases, with 10 bases sitting between them. This CDR3 has 12 amino acids. Germline V CDR1 and CDR2: ENHRY, SYGVKD. With constant-segment primers, 5'RACE yielded cDNA libraries of TCR alpha and TCR beta that carried sample barcodes and UMIs. MiXCR, applied by TCRdb to the 5' RACE reads, yields one record per CDR3 protein. The data hold around 370,000 distinct CDR3 sequences, with under 25% observed a single time. The gene calls are TRBV10-3 and TRBJ2-1; D is uncertain. Specimen: PBMCs or a T cell subset sorted from them (not recorded which). The receptor was isolated from an adult woman who had mild COVID-19 (a few samples of this study predate the infection). Cell type and time point are not known. The CDR3 nucleotides read TGTGCCATCAGTGAAACAGCCGGCGAGCAGTTCTTC. Amino acid sequence: CAISETAGEQFF.